A selection of T cell receptor beta chains follows, all from one sample in a study of graft-versus-host responses after intestinal transplantation. Profiling relied on immunoSEQ multiplex PCR, and the TCRdb table lists in-frame clones only, not all of them. The sample consists of 10,000 to 15,000 clones, approximately 28% of them appearing once. Here the sequenced sample was alloreactive CD8+ T cells from a mixed lymphocyte reaction culture, taken before intestinal transplant. Receptors were obtained from a human patient who received an intestinal transplant. CDR3s include the opening cysteine and the closing phenylalanine or tryptophan. Fields, in order: J gene, V gene, clone size, CDR3 protein. Size tells how often a clone was seen (once, few, many) or the class of an expanded clone, and some rows leave it out.

>TRBJ2-3|TRBV6-4|-
CASSDSYTRTDTQYF
>TRBJ2-3|TRBV4-2|-
CASSRVGLAGGKSTDTQYF
>TRBJ2-5|TRBV7-9|few
CASSLGVGMETQYF
>TRBJ2-7|TRBV7-8|-
CASSLEVGDHEQYF
>TRBJ1-1|TRBV6-6|few
CASSYLAGTGVEAFF
>TRBJ2-3|TRBV18|few
CASSPVPVNRDRGGTDTQYF
>TRBJ2-2|TRBV10-2|-
CASSESGGGNTGELFF
>TRBJ2-2|TRBV9|few
CASANPRDRSDTGELFF
>TRBJ2-7|TRBV7-9|-
CASSFRGSPRREQYF
>TRBJ2-5|TRBV7-9|-
CASSQQRTGQETQYF
>TRBJ1-1|TRBV6-6|few
CASSYGIDRGTEAFF
>TRBJ1-1|TRBV12-5|once
CASGTNATQGMNTEAFF
>TRBJ1-5|TRBV6-5|medium-sized
CASSYGINQPQHF
>TRBJ2-3|TRBV7-9|-
CASSDSTGGTDTQYF
>TRBJ2-5|TRBV15|-
CATSMGTSGIEETQYF
>TRBJ2-7|TRBV2|-
CASSEARLTAPYEQYF
>TRBJ1-5|TRBV6-1|-
CASSQDPGGNQPQHF
>TRBJ1-3|TRBV6-1|medium-sized
CASSTDGSSGNTIYF
>TRBJ2-7|TRBV4-3|-
CASSQAAGGYEQYF
>TRBJ1-2|TRBV7-9|few
CASSLAATNYGYTF
>TRBJ1-6|TRBV28|-
CASSPGGSYNSPLHF
>TRBJ2-7|TRBV5-4|few
CASSYRAGSYEQYF
>TRBJ2-7|TRBV6-1|few
CASSTGSSYEQYF
>TRBJ2-3|TRBV5-1|-
CASSLFGQGETDTQYF
>TRBJ2-1|TRBV9|few
CASSDVTGTTNEQFF
>TRBJ1-1|TRBV4-1|-
CASSQVLSGVNTEAFF
>TRBJ2-1|TRBV7-9|medium-sized
CASSPGGGTSYNEQFF
>TRBJ2-5|TRBV5-6|-
CASSPPDRQETQYF
>TRBJ1-6|TRBV9|-
CASSPGQGWWHHNSPLHF
>TRBJ2-3|TRBV6-1|-
CASSETGVVTDTQYF
>TRBJ2-7|TRBV19|medium-sized
CASSIYQGIYEQYF
>TRBJ2-3|TRBV11-2|few
CASSLLGGVDTQYF
>TRBJ2-3|TRBV2|-
CASSEGAGPTTDTQYF
>TRBJ2-1|TRBV6-6|-
CASSWGGQNEQFF
>TRBJ1-5|TRBV19|few
CASSIGNQPQHF
>TRBJ1-1|TRBV30|few
CAWSVQGDAAFF
>TRBJ1-2|TRBV28|few
CASSSLGGVGYTF
>TRBJ2-7|TRBV9|-
CASSVEGEQYF
>TRBJ1-2|TRBV7-9|few
CASSLWWDLTGYTF
>TRBJ2-7|TRBV5-1|-
CASQGQPLGPSYEQYF
>TRBJ1-5|TRBV12-2|-
CASRAPGPRNQPQHF